Given below is one T cell receptor beta chain in context. This sample stems from a study of T cells in Graves' hyperthyroidism and ophthalmopathy. From RNA transcripts, TCR beta CDR3 regions were amplified. HTBI primers were employed in a first-round RT-PCR of the TCR CDR3. Using its own MiXCR run on the multiplex PCR reads, TCRdb lists one record per CDR3 protein. Found here are roughly 750,000 distinct CDR3 sequences, approximately 16% of them singletons; the top ten hold 8.4%. V was pared by 2 bases and J by 6 bases, with 8 bases of the junction left unmatched. The V gene's germline CDR1 is SGHRS and CDR2 YFSETQ. The CDR3 loop spans 17 amino acids.

The gene calls are TRBV5-1 and TRBJ2-1; 13 bases are a match to TRBD2. This clonotype originated in a man aged 18 to 35 with Graves' hyperthyroidism. Sequences were obtained from blood. CDR3 DNA: TGCGCCAGCAGCTTACCTCCACTAGCGGGAGGGTTCAATGAGCAGTTCTTC. Residues: CASSLPPLAGGFNEQFF.